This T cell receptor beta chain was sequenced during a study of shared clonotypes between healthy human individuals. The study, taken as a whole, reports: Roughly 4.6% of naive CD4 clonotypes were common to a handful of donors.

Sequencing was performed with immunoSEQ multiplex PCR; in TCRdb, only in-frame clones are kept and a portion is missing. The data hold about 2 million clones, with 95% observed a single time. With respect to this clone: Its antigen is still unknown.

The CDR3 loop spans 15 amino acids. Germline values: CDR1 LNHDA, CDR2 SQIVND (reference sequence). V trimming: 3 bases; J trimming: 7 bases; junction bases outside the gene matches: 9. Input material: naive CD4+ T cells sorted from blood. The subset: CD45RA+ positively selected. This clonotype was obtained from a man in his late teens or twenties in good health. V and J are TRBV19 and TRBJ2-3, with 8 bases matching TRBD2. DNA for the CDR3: TGTGCCAGTAGTATCGCGGGGGGACCAGTTTATACGCAGTATTTT. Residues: CASSIAGGPVYTQYF.